What follows are 22 T cell receptor beta chains derived from one specimen sequenced in a study of CD8 T cells in Susac syndrome. Reverse transcription used 0.5 to 1 ug RNA and random hexamers. TCRdb passed the immunoSEQ multiplex PCR reads through MiXCR, listing each CDR3 protein once. The sample lists some 150,000 distinct CDR3 sequences; roughly 94% were seen once. Sequenced: CD8+ T cells from PBMCs. All receptors come from a human donor with multiple sclerosis.

This chain joins TRBV6-6 and TRBJ2-1; 8 bases fit TRBD2. CDR3 length equals 13 residues. Germline loops: CDR1 MNHNY, CDR2 SVGAGI (reference sequence). CDR3 DNA sequence: TGTAGTGCGGGTCGGGGGGGGCACAATGAGCAGTTCTTC. Its translation is CSAGRGGHNEQFF.

V is TRBV14 and J is TRBJ1-6; D unclear. This CDR3 contains 15 residues. Per the germline V gene, CDR1 is SGHDN and CDR2 is FVKESK. V was trimmed by 6 bases and J by 7 bases, leaving 16 bases between them. The DNA for the CDR3 is TGTGCCAGCAGGGCCGAACACAGTCTCAATTCACCCCTCCACTTT. It codes for CASRAEHSLNSPLHF.

The chain joins TRBV7-3 to TRBJ2-5; D is possibly TRBD2 (7 bases). CDR1 is SGHTA and CDR2 is FQGTGA in the germline V gene. V was pared by 4 bases and J by 4 bases, with 16 bases between. The CDR3 covers 15 residues. The CDR3 nucleotides are TGTGCCAGCAGCTCCACCGGGGGGCCGGGAGAGACCCAGTACTTC. Translation gives CASSSTGGPGETQYF.

The V call is TRBV13, the J call TRBJ2-6; the match to TRBD1 covers 9 bases. The CDR3 has 16 amino acids. Germline lookup yields CDR1 PRHDT and CDR2 FYEKMQ (reference sequence). After removal of 2 bases from V and 2 bases from J, the junction contained 1 base not matched to a gene. The CDR3 spells CASSLNRGPGANVLTF. The CDR3 DNA reads TGTGCCAGCAGCTTAAACAGGGGGCCTGGGGCCAACGTCCTGACTTTC.

This chain's CDR3 is CSARVPRRTDTQYF. In nucleotides, the CDR3 is TGCAGTGCTAGAGTTCCGCGACGCACAGATACGCAGTATTTT. This chain links TRBV20-1 with TRBJ2-3, with D hard to call. CDR1 is DFQATT, CDR2 SNEGSKA, per germline (reference sequence). The CDR3 extends over 14 amino acids. V was pared by 1 base and J by 1 base, with 9 bases between.

This clonotype appeared a single time. The V and J genes are TRBV9 and TRBJ1-1; weak D call: TRBD1 (6 bases). Per germline, CDR1 SGDLS and CDR2 YYNGEE. The CDR3 has 14 residues. Trimming took 2 bases from V and 1 from J, leaving 9 bases between them. The CDR3 loop is CASSVQGGNTEAFF. The CDR3 DNA sequence: TGTGCCAGCAGCGTCCAAGGGGGGAACACTGAAGCTTTCTTT.

CDR3 in DNA: TGCAGTGCTCACGATAGGGAACACAATGAGCAGTTCTTC. It is translated as CSAHDREHNEQFF. V and J are TRBV20-1 and TRBJ2-1; D remains ambiguous. Trimming removed 5 bases from V and 5 bases from J, with 13 bases in between. CDR3 size: 13 residues. Germline lookup yields CDR1 DFQATT and CDR2 SNEGSKA (reference sequence).

The chain recombines TRBV7-9 with TRBJ2-7; 7 nucleotides align to TRBD1. Trimming took 5 bases from V and 7 from J; bases not matched to a gene: 8. The CDR3 sequence is 13 residues long. The germline gives CDR1 SEHNR, CDR2 FQNEAQ (reference sequence). In nucleotides, the CDR3 is TGTGCCAGCAGCCCTCGACAGGGAGATGAGCAGTACTTC. Translating it yields CASSPRQGDEQYF.

The chain has TRBV27 and TRBJ2-3; no clear D gene. Trimming removed 5 bases from V and 2 bases from J, with 8 bases in between. The CDR3 has 13 amino acids. Germline lookup yields CDR1 MNHEY and CDR2 SMNVEV (reference sequence). In nucleotides, the CDR3 is TGTGCCAGCAGTCCGGACCCCACAGATACGCAGTATTTT. It is translated as CASSPDPTDTQYF.

This chain joins TRBV12-3 or TRBV12-4 and TRBJ2-5; 7 bases match TRBD2. Trimming at V came to 5 bases and at J to 2 bases, leaving 5 bases not matched to a gene. This CDR3 spans 14 amino acids. The CDR3 reads CASSPGTIQETQYF. In DNA form, the CDR3 reads TGTGCCAGCAGTCCCGGGACTATACAAGAGACCCAGTACTTC.

The chain recombines TRBV5-6 with TRBJ2-3; tentative D call: TRBD1 (6 bases). The V end lost 3 bases, the J end lost 2 bases, and 19 bases lay between the germline ends. Looked up from germline, CDR1 is SGHDT and CDR2 is YYEEEE. CDR3 length: 17 amino acids. The CDR3 nucleotides are TGTGCCAGCAGCTCGAGTACAGGGTACGGGTTCACAGATACGCAGTATTTT. Translated, it gives CASSSSTGYGFTDTQYF.

The chain combines TRBV2 with TRBJ2-1, with D possibly being TRBD2 (6 bases). Trimming pared 6 bases from V and 8 bases from J, leaving 26 bases between. Looked up from germline, CDR1 is SNHLY and CDR2 is FYNNEI. This CDR3 is 17 amino acids long. This CDR3 reads CASREHETESGGDEQFF. In DNA, the CDR3 is TGTGCCAGCAGAGAACACGAGACAGAGAGTGGCGGGGATGAGCAGTTCTTC.

The V and J genes are TRBV7-6 and TRBJ2-2, with D perhaps TRBD2 (5 bases). V lost 6 bases and J lost 7, with 12 bases in between. The CDR3 is made up of 13 amino acids. Germline V lookup: CDR1 SGHVS, CDR2 FNYEAQ. The CDR3 bases are TGTGCCAGCAGTGGAGGTATCGGCGGGGAGCTGTTTTTT. Protein: CASSGGIGGELFF.

The chain employs TRBV9 and TRBJ1-6; 8 bases align to TRBD1. The CDR3 runs to 15 residues. Trimming removed 4 bases from V and 8 bases from J; junction bases left unmatched: 8. CDR1 and CDR2 (germline): SGDLS, YYNGEE. The chain's CDR3 is CASSPRQGPDSPLHF. The CDR3 DNA reads TGTGCCAGCAGCCCGCGACAGGGGCCTGATTCACCCCTCCACTTT. Drawing the rest from reference TRBV9 and TRBJ1-6, the complete variable domain is DSGVTQTPKHLITATGQRVTLRCSPRSGDLSVYWYQQSLDQGLQFLIQYYNGEERAKGNILERFSAQQFPDLHSELNLSSLELGDSALYFCASSPRQGPDSPLHFGNGTRLTVT.

V is TRBV6-2 or TRBV6-3 and J is TRBJ1-5, with 9 bases fitting TRBD1. Germline V gene sequence: CDR1 MNHEY, CDR2 SVGEGT. This CDR3 contains 16 residues. CDR3 in amino acids: CAAGTGRLRSNQPQHF. In DNA, the CDR3 is TGTGCGGCCGGGACAGGGCGTTTAAGGAGCAATCAGCCCCAGCATTTT.

The J gene is TRBJ1-5, the V gene TRBV3-1, with D hard to call. Germline lookup yields CDR1 LGHDT and CDR2 YNNKEL (reference sequence). The V and J ends lost 1 base and 3 bases respectively, with 7 bases between them. The length of the CDR3 is 14 residues. The CDR3 spells CASSQARFNQPQHF. Written as DNA, the CDR3 is TGTGCCAGCAGCCAAGCCAGGTTCAATCAGCCCCAGCATTTT.

V and J are TRBV27 and TRBJ2-7; TRBD2 aligns across 12 bases. Trimming removed 5 bases from V and 6 bases from J; junction bases left unmatched: 11. CDR1 MNHEY and CDR2 SMNVEV come from the germline V gene (reference sequence). This CDR3 region has 16 residues. CDR3 region: CASSLGTSGPFAEQYF. For the CDR3, the DNA is TGTGCCAGCAGTCTAGGGACTAGCGGGCCCTTCGCCGAGCAGTACTTC.

The V gene is TRBV11-1, the J gene TRBJ2-1; TRBD1 is a possible D gene (6 bases). Germline lookup yields CDR1 SGHAT and CDR2 FQDESV (reference sequence). Trimming took 0 bases from V and 8 from J, leaving 14 bases between them. The CDR3 spans 15 residues. This CDR3 reads CASSLAGQGIDEQFF. The CDR3, as DNA: TGTGCCAGCAGCTTAGCGGGGCAGGGGATCGATGAGCAGTTCTTC.

This chain joins TRBV29-1 and TRBJ1-2; the D is unclear. V dropped 2 bases and J dropped 5 bases, with 9 bases sitting between them. This CDR3 is 12 amino acids long. From germline, CDR1 is SQVTM and CDR2 ANQGSEA. The CDR3 nucleotides read TGCAGCGTTGAATCGCGGGCTTATGGCTACACCTTC. Protein sequence: CSVESRAYGYTF.

V gene TRBV30 combines with J gene TRBJ2-3; D unclear. Trimming pared 0 bases from V and 4 bases from J, leaving 8 bases between. Germline CDR1 is GTSNPN and CDR2 is SVGIG (reference sequence). The CDR3 sequence is 13 residues long. CDR3 in amino acids: CAWSVSTPDTQYF. CDR3 DNA: TGTGCCTGGAGTGTGTCGACACCAGATACGCAGTATTTT.

This chain uses TRBV3-1 with TRBJ1-2; 8 bases agree with TRBD1. Germline values: CDR1 LGHDT, CDR2 YNNKEL (reference sequence). Losses at the gene ends were 4 bases for V and 7 bases for J; bases not matched to a gene: 14. This CDR3 is 16 amino acids long. The CDR3 DNA sequence: TGTGCCAGCAGCCCCGGAGGCAGGGGGCTTACGGGTGGCTACACCTTC. Amino acids: CASSPGGRGLTGGYTF.

The chain has TRBV29-1 and TRBJ2-5; TRBD1 matches at 7 bases. The germline CDR1 and CDR2 sequences are SQVTM and ANQGSEA. Trimming cost V 6 bases and J 2 bases; bases outside gene matches: 6. This CDR3 region has 13 residues. The CDR3 nucleotides read TGCAGCGTCGAGGACAGGATTCAAGAGACCCAGTACTTC. Amino acids: CSVEDRIQETQYF.